This TCR beta chain was identified during a study of cytotoxic CD8 clonotypes in ibrutinib-treated CLL. Background on the study: The response samples were taken once patients had been treated for a median of 12 months, range 6 to 36.

Cryopreserved PBMCs supplied 2 to 2.5 micrograms of genomic DNA for TCR beta libraries. Germline CDR1 MNHEY, CDR2 SVGAGI. V was pared by 0 bases and J by 5 bases, with 8 bases between. The CDR3 has 13 amino acids. Sequencing was designed to attain a depth spanning 1 in 200,000 to 1 in 1 million T cells. Generated by immunoSEQ multiplex PCR, the TCRdb table keeps only in-frame clones and is missing some. This sample has about 250,000 clones; 70% occur once, and the top ten carry just over 15%. Concerning this clone itself: Its target is unknown.

Overall study findings and caveats: Private clonotypes, not public ones, expanded at ibrutinib response.

The V gene is TRBV6-5, the J gene TRBJ2-7; D gene ambiguous. The clonotype comes from a human donor with chronic lymphocytic leukemia. The sample consisted of PBMCs, taken after 24 months of ibrutinib treatment. CDR3 nucleotides: TGTGCCAGCAGTTACTCCGGCACAGACGAGCAGTACTTC. Protein: CASSYSGTDEQYF.